The clone carrying this T cell receptor (beta chain) was seen just once. Antigen: not known. This specimen belongs to a study of cytomegalovirus exposure and HLA in healthy donors. Study findings and constraints: Reports credit the classifier with highly specific, highly sensitive diagnosis of cytomegalovirus status.

The PCR used 60 Vbeta and 13 Jbeta primers. Only in-frame clones appear in the TCRdb table, and some are missing; sequencing was by immunoSEQ multiplex PCR. The sample has 100,000 to 120,000 clones, over 60% seen once. Trimming left V 6 bases short and J 2 bases short, with 14 bases between. The germline V gene has CDR1 SSHAT and CDR2 FNYEAQ (reference sequence). This CDR3 is built from 15 residues. Material: PBMCs. The sequence came from an older woman in good health and CMV-seropositive. The rearrangement links TRBV7-7 to TRBJ2-1; TRBD2 is a possible D gene (6 bases). CDR3 DNA sequence: TGTGCCAGCAGACGTAGGGAGGAAACCTACAATGAGCAGTTCTTC. Amino acid sequence: CASRRREETYNEQFF.